The source of this T cell receptor beta chain is a study of identical twins. Overall study results and limits: The models systematically underestimated how much out-of-frame TCR alpha was shared in monozygotic twins.

cDNA molecules carried unique molecular identifiers, and template switching added a universal primer site. TCRdb re-analysed the 5' RACE reads in MiXCR, keeping a single row per CDR3 protein. Found here are 1.5 million or so distinct CDR3 sequences, about 31% of them singletons; the top ten hold around 0.25%. This clonotype was observed at least ten times. What it binds is unknown. The origin of this receptor is a newborn girl in good health. Sequenced input: cord blood.

CDR3 in amino acids: CASSLGTSARNNEQFF. DNA of the CDR3: TGCGCCAGCAGCTTGGGGACTAGCGCGAGAAACAATGAGCAGTTCTTC. V gene TRBV5-1 combines with J gene TRBJ2-1; 9 nucleotides agree with TRBD2. Losses at the gene ends were 0 bases for V and 5 bases for J; bases not matched to a gene: 6. The CDR3 runs to 16 residues. Germline lookup yields CDR1 SGHRS and CDR2 YFSETQ.